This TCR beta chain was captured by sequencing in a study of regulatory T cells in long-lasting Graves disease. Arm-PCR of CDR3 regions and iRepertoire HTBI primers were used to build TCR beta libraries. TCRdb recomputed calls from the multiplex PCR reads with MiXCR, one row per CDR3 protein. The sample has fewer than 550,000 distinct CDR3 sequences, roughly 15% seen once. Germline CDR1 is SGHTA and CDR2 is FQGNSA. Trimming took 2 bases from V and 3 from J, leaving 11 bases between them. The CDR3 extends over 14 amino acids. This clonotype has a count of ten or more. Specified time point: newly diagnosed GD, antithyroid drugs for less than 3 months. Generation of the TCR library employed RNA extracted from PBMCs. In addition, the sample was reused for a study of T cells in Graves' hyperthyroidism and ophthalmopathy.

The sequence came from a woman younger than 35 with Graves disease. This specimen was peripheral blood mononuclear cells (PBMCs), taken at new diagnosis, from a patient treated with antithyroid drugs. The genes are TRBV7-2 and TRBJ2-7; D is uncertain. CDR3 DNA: TGTGCCAGCAGCTTAATGCTCGGCGGCTACGAGCAGTACTTC. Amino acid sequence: CASSLMLGGYEQYF.